What follows describes a single T cell receptor (beta chain). It has no known antigen specificity. The record has no base qualities; no much larger clone is one base away. Trimmed from V: 5 bases; trimmed from J: 0 bases; junction bases lacking a gene match: 12. The CDR3 runs 17 amino acids, cysteine and phenylalanine included. Only the CDR3 DNA stays, 51 bases, in frame from base 1. CDR1 and CDR2 were assigned from the germline V gene (reference sequence) as SEHNR and FQNEAQ. The data originate from a study of T cells in Graves' hyperthyroidism and ophthalmopathy (dated by TCRdb to between 2019 and 2020). For the study in its entirety: Peripheral blood was collected at initial diagnosis, before any treatment. To identify distinguishing TCR V-J signatures, a discovery cohort of about 100 patients was used, comprising 43 with Graves' ophthalmopathy and around 60 with stable Graves' hyperthyroidism. An independent validation cohort of 18 to 20 hyperthyroidism patients and about 16 patients who later progressed to ophthalmopathy tested prospective prediction of ophthalmopathy. For training and testing, the 100 patients in the discovery cohort were randomly divided in a 7:3 ratio. In several Graves' hyperthyroidism patients, the study also compared T-cell repertoires from thyroid tissue with T-cell repertoires from blood. After sampling, hyperthyroidism patients received methimazole starting at 30 mg daily, and ophthalmopathy patients received high-dose intravenous methylprednisolone. According to the paper, TCR Vbeta CDR3 sequencing was carried out on about 140 peripheral blood samples, which came from under 50 ophthalmopathy, under 85 hyperthyroidism and approximately 17 progressor patients. Results and caveats for the whole study, not just this receptor: Blood samples also contained most of the expanded thyroid clonotypes (frequency above 0.001), which suggests that blood repertoires may reflect thyroid immune responses. No statistical method was used to set the sample size in advance, and investigators knew the group allocation. A model built on a 13 V-J signature distinguished ophthalmopathy from stable hyperthyroidism, reaching 85% to 90% sensitivity and approximately 83% specificity in cross-validation and 80%/75% in testing. During validation, the model predicted progression to ophthalmopathy a median of around 6 months ahead of onset, with 60% to 71% sensitivity and about 75% specificity.

Ophthalmopathy patients had moderately to severely active disease, Clinical Activity Score of at least 3, NOSPECS grade of at least 4, and duration under 3 months. Any patient with an uncontrolled infection, another autoimmune disease, pregnancy or lactation was excluded. Diagnoses were established on the basis of clinical symptoms, serum thyroxine and TRAb, thyroid ultrasound, and orbital computed tomography. Ficoll-Paque density gradient centrifugation was used to isolate PBMCs from around 10 ml of fresh peripheral blood. Total RNA was extracted using Trizol reagent, and RNA quality was assessed on an Agilent 2100 Bioanalyzer. TCR beta CDR3 regions were amplified from RNA transcripts. For the first round of RT-PCR on the TCR CDR3, the HTBI primer set was used together with the Qiagen OneStep RT-PCR kit. The libraries were constructed in a second round of multiplex PCR and then size-selected and purified. The libraries were sequenced on an Illumina HiSeq2000 using paired-end 100 bp reads. Per the original workflow: SOAPnuke was used to process the raw data, with reads discarded if the reads contained adapters or uncalled bases, had a mean Phred below 15, or lacked an exact constant-primer or identifier match. High-quality paired reads were merged with COPE v1.2.5, and unique nucleotide sequences were defined as clonotypes. Clonotypes were aligned to IMGT TRBV, TRBD and TRBJ reference segments using MiTCR v1.1. Only V-J combinations with frequency above 0.0001, covering about 99% of repertoires, were analysed. The TCS score was defined as F50 (clonal expansion) divided by E x V (chaos), with BLOSUM62-based TCRdist calculated between CDR3 peptides within each V-J. Welch's t-statistics and random forest reduced some 510 V-J features to 10 to 15, which were used in a naive Bayes classifier (R e1071). Using fastp trimming at Q25 and MiXCR clonotype assembly, TCRdb reanalyzed the public sequencing data and kept in-frame beta chains. Identical CDR3 protein sequences are pooled into one entry, listed with their most common genes and DNA. The V and J calls and clone size come from TCRdb's table, not from the authors' own analysis. In this sample the table shows more than 450,000 distinct CDR3 sequences, about 20% of which occur a single time. The ten largest account for about 45% of the sample.

This sequence uses TRBV7-9 and TRBJ1-1, with TRBD1 matching 7 junction bases. Sequencing input: blood. This TCR derives from a man aged 40-49 years with Graves' ophthalmopathy. The DNA reads as follows: TGTGCCAGCAGCCTCTGGGGGACAGAGCTACTGAACACTGAAGCTTTCTTT. Its translation reads: CASSLWGTELLNTEAFF.